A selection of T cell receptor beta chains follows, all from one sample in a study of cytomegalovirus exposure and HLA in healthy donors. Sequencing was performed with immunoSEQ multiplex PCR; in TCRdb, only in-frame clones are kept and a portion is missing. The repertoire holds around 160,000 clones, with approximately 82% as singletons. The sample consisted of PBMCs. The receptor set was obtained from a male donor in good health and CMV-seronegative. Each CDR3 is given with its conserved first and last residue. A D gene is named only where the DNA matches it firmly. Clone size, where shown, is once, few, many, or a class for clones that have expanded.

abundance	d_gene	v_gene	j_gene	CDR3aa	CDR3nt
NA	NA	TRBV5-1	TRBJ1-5	CASSLDGGKNQPQHF	TGCGCCAGCAGCTTGGACGGAGGGAAGAATCAGCCCCAGCATTTT
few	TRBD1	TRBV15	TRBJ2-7	CATSSTGAGEQYF	TGTGCCACCAGCAGTACAGGGGCCGGCGAGCAGTACTTC
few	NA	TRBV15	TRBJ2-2	CATSRVATGITGELFF	TGTGCCACCAGCAGGGTTGCTACAGGCATCACCGGGGAGCTGTTTTTT
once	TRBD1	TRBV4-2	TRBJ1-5	CASSPGTAAGQPQHF	TGTGCCAGCAGCCCCGGGACAGCAGCCGGGCAGCCCCAGCATTTT
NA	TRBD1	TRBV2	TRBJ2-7	CASHRDRAYEQYF	TGTGCCAGCCATCGGGACAGGGCCTACGAGCAGTACTTC
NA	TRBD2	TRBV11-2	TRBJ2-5	CASSLGVAGGSRETQYF	TGTGCCAGCAGCTTAGGGGTAGCGGGGGGGTCTAGAGAGACCCAGTACTTC
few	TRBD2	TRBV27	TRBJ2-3	CASSLTSGRTDTQYF	TGTGCCAGCAGTTTAACCAGCGGGAGAACGGACACGCAGTATTTT
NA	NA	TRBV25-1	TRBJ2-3	CASSVPGTGTDTQYF	TGTGCCAGCAGTGTTCCCGGGACTGGTACAGATACGCAGTATTTT
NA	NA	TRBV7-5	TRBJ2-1	CARSFSAGDYNEQFF	TGTGCCAGAAGCTTCTCAGCGGGAGACTACAATGAGCAGTTCTTC
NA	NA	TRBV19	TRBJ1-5	CATSIQQGAEQPQHF	TGTGCCACCTCAATCCAGCAAGGGGCGGAGCAGCCCCAGCATTTT
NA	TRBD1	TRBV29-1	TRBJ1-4	CSVVRDSDEKLFF	TGCAGCGTTGTCCGGGACAGTGATGAAAAACTGTTTTTT
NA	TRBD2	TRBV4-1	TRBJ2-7	CASSQKLAGASYEQYF	TGCGCCAGCAGCCAAAAACTAGCGGGAGCCTCCTACGAGCAGTACTTC
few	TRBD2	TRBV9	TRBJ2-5	CASSGGLGGETQYF	TGTGCCAGCAGCGGGGGACTAGGGGGAGAGACCCAGTACTTC
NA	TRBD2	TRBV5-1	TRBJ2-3	CASSYRLAGGADTQYF	TGCGCCAGCAGCTACCGACTAGCGGGAGGTGCAGATACGCAGTATTTT
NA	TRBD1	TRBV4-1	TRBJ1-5	CASSQDRVSNQPQHF	TGCGCCAGCAGCCAGGACAGGGTTAGCAATCAGCCCCAGCATTTT
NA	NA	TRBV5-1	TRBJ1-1	CASSLVAGMNTEAFF	TGCGCCAGCAGCTTGGTCGCGGGGATGAACACTGAAGCTTTCTTT
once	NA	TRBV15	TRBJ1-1	CATSPPYGKGATEAFF	TGTGCCACCAGCCCTCCCTATGGGAAAGGGGCGACTGAAGCTTTCTTT
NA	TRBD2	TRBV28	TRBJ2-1	CASSSGTSGRSYNEQFF	TGTGCCAGCAGCTCTGGGACTAGCGGGAGGAGTTACAATGAGCAGTTCTTC
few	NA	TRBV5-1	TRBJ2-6	CASSLVGGAGANVLTF	TGCGCCAGCAGCTTGGTAGGGGGGGCTGGGGCCAACGTCCTGACTTTC
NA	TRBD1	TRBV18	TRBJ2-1	CASSPPSSGQTYNEQFF	TGTGCCAGCTCACCCCCTTCCTCGGGACAGACCTACAATGAGCAGTTCTTC
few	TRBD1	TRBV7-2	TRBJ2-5	CASSSGPGQGLQTQYF	TGTGCCAGCAGCTCGGGGCCGGGACAGGGGCTACAGACCCAGTACTTC
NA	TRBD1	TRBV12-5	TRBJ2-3	CASGPNRGADTQYF	TGTGCTAGTGGCCCCAACAGGGGTGCAGATACGCAGTATTTT
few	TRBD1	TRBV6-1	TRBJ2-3	CASTEGATQYF	TGTGCCAGTACCGAGGGGGCGACGCAGTATTTT
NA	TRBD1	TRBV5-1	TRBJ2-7	CASSPDRGAYEQYF	TGCGCCAGCAGCCCCGACAGGGGGGCCTACGAGCAGTACTTC
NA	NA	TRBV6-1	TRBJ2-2	CASSDQVNTGELFF	TGTGCCAGCAGTGATCAGGTGAACACCGGGGAGCTGTTTTTT
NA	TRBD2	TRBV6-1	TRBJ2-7	CASSGYGGTSPSEQYF	TGTGCCAGCAGTGGTTACGGGGGGACTAGCCCTTCCGAGCAGTACTTC
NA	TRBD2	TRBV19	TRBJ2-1	CASRDGTSSYNEQFF	TGTGCCAGTAGGGACGGGACTAGCAGCTACAATGAGCAGTTCTTC
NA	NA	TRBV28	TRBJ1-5	CASSPTSNQPQHF	TGTGCCAGCAGTCCTACTAGCAATCAGCCCCAGCATTTT
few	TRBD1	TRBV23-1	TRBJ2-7	CASGSTGQGVGYEQYF	TGCGCCAGCGGGTCGACGGGGCAGGGGGTTGGCTACGAGCAGTACTTC
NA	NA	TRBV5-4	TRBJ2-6	CASSPPRGSGANVLTF	TGTGCCAGCAGCCCCCCGCGCGGATCTGGGGCCAACGTCCTGACTTTC
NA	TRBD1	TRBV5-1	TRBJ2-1	CASSTGTGIYNEQFF	TGCGCCAGCAGCACCGGGACAGGGATCTACAATGAGCAGTTCTTC
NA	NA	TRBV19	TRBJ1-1	CASSIDRGNTEAFF	TGTGCCAGTAGTATAGACAGGGGGAACACTGAAGCTTTCTTT
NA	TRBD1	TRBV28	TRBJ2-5	CASSAGQGKATTQYF	TGTGCCAGCAGTGCGGGACAGGGGAAGGCCACGACCCAGTACTTC
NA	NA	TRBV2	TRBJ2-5	CATKRGQQETQYF	TGTGCCACCAAGCGGGGACAACAAGAGACCCAGTACTTC
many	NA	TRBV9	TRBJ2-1	CASSGLWSVYNEQFF	TGTGCCAGCAGCGGCCTTTGGTCGGTTTACAATGAGCAGTTCTTC
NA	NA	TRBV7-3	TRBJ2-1	CASSLLAYNEQFF	TGTGCCAGCAGCTTATTAGCCTACAATGAGCAGTTCTTC
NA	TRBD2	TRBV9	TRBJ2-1	CASSVRREVFSSYNEQFF	TGTGCCAGCAGCGTAAGGCGGGAGGTTTTTAGCTCCTACAATGAGCAGTTCTTC
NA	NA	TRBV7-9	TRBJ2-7	CASSSSRGWGEQYF	TGTGCCAGCAGCTCCTCCAGGGGTTGGGGCGAGCAGTACTTC
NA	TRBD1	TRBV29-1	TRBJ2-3	CSGTGTATDTQYF	TGCAGCGGTACCGGGACAGCCACAGATACGCAGTATTTT
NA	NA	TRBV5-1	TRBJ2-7	CASSLTSNSYEQYF	TGCGCCAGCAGCTTGACTAGTAACTCCTACGAGCAGTACTTC
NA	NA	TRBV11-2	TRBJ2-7	CASSLEGGTYEQYF	TGTGCCAGCAGCTTAGAGGGGGGAACCTACGAGCAGTACTTC
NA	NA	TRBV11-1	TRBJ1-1	CASSLMAHTEAFF	TGTGCCAGCAGCCTTATGGCACACACTGAAGCTTTCTTT
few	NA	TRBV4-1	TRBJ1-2	CASSQEASDPRGYTF	TGCGCCAGCAGCCAAGAAGCTAGTGATCCCCGGGGCTACACCTTC
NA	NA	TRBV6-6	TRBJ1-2	CASSYSGGLGGYTF	TGTGCCAGCAGTTACTCCGGGGGGCTGGGTGGCTACACCTTC
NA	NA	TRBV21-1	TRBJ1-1	CASSPTDRGSNTEAFF	TGTGCCAGCAGCCCAACGGACAGGGGCTCGAACACTGAAGCTTTCTTT
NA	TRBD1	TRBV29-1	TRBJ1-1	CSVTGGNTEAFF	TGCAGCGTTACAGGGGGCAACACTGAAGCTTTCTTT
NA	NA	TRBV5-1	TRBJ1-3	CASSLGDKGNTIYF	TGCGCCAGCAGCTTGGGCGACAAAGGAAACACCATATATTTT
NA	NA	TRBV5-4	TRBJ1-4	CASSLGGPNEKLFF	TGTGCCAGCAGCTTGGGCGGGCCTAATGAAAAACTGTTTTTT
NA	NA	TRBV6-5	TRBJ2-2	CASSTRVNGELFF	TGTGCCAGCAGTACCAGGGTAAACGGGGAGCTGTTTTTT
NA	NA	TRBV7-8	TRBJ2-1	CASSLVVTQRSEQFF	TGTGCCAGCAGCTTAGTAGTGACACAGCGGAGTGAGCAGTTCTTC
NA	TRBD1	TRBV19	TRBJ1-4	CASSDRGTNEKLFF	TGTGCCAGCTCGGACAGGGGCACTAATGAAAAACTGTTTTTT
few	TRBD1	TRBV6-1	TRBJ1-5	CASSAQTGGNQPQHF	TGTGCCAGCAGTGCACAAACAGGGGGAAACCAGCCCCAGCATTTT
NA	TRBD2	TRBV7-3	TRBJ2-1	CASSPGLATNEQFF	TGTGCCAGCAGCCCGGGACTAGCGACCAATGAGCAGTTCTTC
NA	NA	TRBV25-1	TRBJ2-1	CASSAFTSSYNEQFF	TGTGCCAGCAGTGCATTCACGAGCTCCTACAATGAGCAGTTCTTC
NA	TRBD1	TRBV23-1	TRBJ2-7	CASRDRGSYEQYF	TGCGCCAGCAGGGACAGGGGGTCCTACGAGCAGTACTTC
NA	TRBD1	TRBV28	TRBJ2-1	CASSSGTVSSYNEQFF	TGTGCCAGCAGTTCTGGGACAGTAAGCTCCTACAATGAGCAGTTCTTC